This TCR beta chain was profiled in a study of cytomegalovirus exposure and HLA in healthy donors. Study findings and constraints: A later analysis reported that several of the most significant clusters appeared to be linked to common viral pathogens, among them Epstein-Barr virus.

The PCR had 60 Vbeta and 13 Jbeta primers. The table came from immunoSEQ multiplex PCR; TCRdb's copy has only in-frame clones and leaves some out. The table includes about 98,000 clones, over 60% detected once. The CDR3 spans 13 residues. Trimming took off 4 bases at V and 0 bases at J, with 7 bases between the two ends. Germline CDR1 SGHRS, CDR2 YFSETQ. About this clone: Its antigen is currently unknown.

The TCR was taken from a male donor in good health and CMV-seropositive. The chain links TRBV5-1 to TRBJ2-5; D unresolved. Input material: PBMCs. CDR3 in amino acids: CASSPAYQETQYF. The CDR3 DNA reads TGCGCCAGCAGCCCAGCGTACCAAGAGACCCAGTACTTC.